This T cell receptor (beta chain) originates from a study of CD8+ T cells in alopecia areata. The overall study: A regimen of oral tofacitinib, 5 to 10 mg twice daily, was given to treated patients. Patients remained on tofacitinib for 6 to 18 months and then went 6 months without it.

Treatment indicated: oral pan-JAK inhibitor, 5-10 mg twice daily. Study outcomes and limitations: Persistence during tofacitinib was seen for many expanded lesional clones in scalp and blood. On tofacitinib, scalp clonality and expanded CD8+ clones among top 100 fell significantly.

The CDR3 runs to 14 residues. J was trimmed by 3 bases and V by 4 bases; bases with no gene match: 3. Germline assignment: CDR1 SEHNR and CDR2 FQNEAQ (reference sequence). This clone has just a few counts. Its antigen is not identified. Isolated RNA was reverse transcribed into cDNA used as the sequencing template. TCRdb keeps only in-frame clones here, not all; method: immunoSEQ multiplex PCR. The sample holds approximately 42,000 clones, 55% to 75% seen once. This TCR derives from a human donor with alopecia areata. This chain uses TRBV7-9 with TRBJ1-5; 7 nucleotides match TRBD1. Source: CD8+ T cells sorted from blood, taken at week 4, from a patient treated with tofacitinib. The CDR3 loop reads CASSSGTDNQPQHF. In DNA, the CDR3 is TGTGCCAGCAGCTCAGGGACAGACAATCAGCCCCAGCATTTT. The full variable domain, completed using reference TRBV7-9 and TRBJ1-5, is DTGVSQNPRHKITKRGQNVTFRCDPISEHNRLYWYRQTLGQGPEFLTYFQNEAQLEKSRLLSDRFSAERPKGSFSTLEIQRTEQGDSAMYLCASSSGTDNQPQHFGDGTRLSIL.